This entry describes one T cell receptor beta chain. The antigen is not known. The CDR3 consists of 15 residues. Germline assignment: CDR1 SGHRS and CDR2 YFSETQ. The use of a sample-barcoded 5' primer and a J-beta primer mix characterized a second PCR of 7 to 11 cycles. TCRdb passed the 5' RACE reads through MiXCR, listing each CDR3 protein once. The sample has hundreds of thousands of distinct CDR3 sequences, 21% seen once; the top ten hold 3.6%. The source of the sample is a study of blood T cells in healthy people across ages. Whole-study results and caveats: PBMCs went unsorted, and a conclusive naive versus antigen-experienced comparison was therefore prevented. Higher diversity, along with more naive CD4+ cells, distinguished long-lived donors from aged donors.

This rearrangement joins TRBV5-1 to TRBJ2-1, with no clear D. The J call may not be correct, given that the DNA end is closer to TRBJ2-5. The sequence came from a man aged 65-85 years in good health. The sequenced sample was blood. This CDR3 reads CASSLAGGSKETQYF. DNA for the CDR3: TGCGCCAGCAGCTTGGCCGGCGGATCTAAAGAGACCCAGTACTTC.